This TCR beta chain was recorded in a study of blood T cells in healthy people across ages. Looking at the study overall: Per two T cells, template switching captured roughly one barcoded beta molecule. Overall study findings and caveats: For the donors, CMV status was unknown and possibly confounded expanded clonotype changes. Researchers said unsorted PBMCs prevented a conclusive naive versus antigen-experienced comparison.

Regarding this clonotype: The antigen is undetermined.

V was clipped by 7 bases and J by 6 bases; unmatched bases: 7. The CDR3 is 13 residues long. CDR1 is MDHEN, CDR2 SYDVKM, per germline. Through a sample-barcoded 5' primer and a J-beta primer mix, a second PCR was run for roughly 7 to 12 cycles. Each sample yielded at least 2.5 million CDR3-containing paired-end reads. TCRdb fed the 5' RACE reads into MiXCR, producing one record per CDR3 protein. The sample lists 550,000 to 650,000 distinct CDR3 sequences; 25% to 30% were seen once. Sequenced sample: blood. The V gene is TRBV28, the J gene TRBJ1-2; the match to TRBD1 covers 8 bases. This receptor was identified in a woman over 75 in good health. The CDR3 DNA sequence: TGTGCCAGCAAGTCGACAGGGGCTAATGGCTACACCTTC. Encoded protein: CASKSTGANGYTF.